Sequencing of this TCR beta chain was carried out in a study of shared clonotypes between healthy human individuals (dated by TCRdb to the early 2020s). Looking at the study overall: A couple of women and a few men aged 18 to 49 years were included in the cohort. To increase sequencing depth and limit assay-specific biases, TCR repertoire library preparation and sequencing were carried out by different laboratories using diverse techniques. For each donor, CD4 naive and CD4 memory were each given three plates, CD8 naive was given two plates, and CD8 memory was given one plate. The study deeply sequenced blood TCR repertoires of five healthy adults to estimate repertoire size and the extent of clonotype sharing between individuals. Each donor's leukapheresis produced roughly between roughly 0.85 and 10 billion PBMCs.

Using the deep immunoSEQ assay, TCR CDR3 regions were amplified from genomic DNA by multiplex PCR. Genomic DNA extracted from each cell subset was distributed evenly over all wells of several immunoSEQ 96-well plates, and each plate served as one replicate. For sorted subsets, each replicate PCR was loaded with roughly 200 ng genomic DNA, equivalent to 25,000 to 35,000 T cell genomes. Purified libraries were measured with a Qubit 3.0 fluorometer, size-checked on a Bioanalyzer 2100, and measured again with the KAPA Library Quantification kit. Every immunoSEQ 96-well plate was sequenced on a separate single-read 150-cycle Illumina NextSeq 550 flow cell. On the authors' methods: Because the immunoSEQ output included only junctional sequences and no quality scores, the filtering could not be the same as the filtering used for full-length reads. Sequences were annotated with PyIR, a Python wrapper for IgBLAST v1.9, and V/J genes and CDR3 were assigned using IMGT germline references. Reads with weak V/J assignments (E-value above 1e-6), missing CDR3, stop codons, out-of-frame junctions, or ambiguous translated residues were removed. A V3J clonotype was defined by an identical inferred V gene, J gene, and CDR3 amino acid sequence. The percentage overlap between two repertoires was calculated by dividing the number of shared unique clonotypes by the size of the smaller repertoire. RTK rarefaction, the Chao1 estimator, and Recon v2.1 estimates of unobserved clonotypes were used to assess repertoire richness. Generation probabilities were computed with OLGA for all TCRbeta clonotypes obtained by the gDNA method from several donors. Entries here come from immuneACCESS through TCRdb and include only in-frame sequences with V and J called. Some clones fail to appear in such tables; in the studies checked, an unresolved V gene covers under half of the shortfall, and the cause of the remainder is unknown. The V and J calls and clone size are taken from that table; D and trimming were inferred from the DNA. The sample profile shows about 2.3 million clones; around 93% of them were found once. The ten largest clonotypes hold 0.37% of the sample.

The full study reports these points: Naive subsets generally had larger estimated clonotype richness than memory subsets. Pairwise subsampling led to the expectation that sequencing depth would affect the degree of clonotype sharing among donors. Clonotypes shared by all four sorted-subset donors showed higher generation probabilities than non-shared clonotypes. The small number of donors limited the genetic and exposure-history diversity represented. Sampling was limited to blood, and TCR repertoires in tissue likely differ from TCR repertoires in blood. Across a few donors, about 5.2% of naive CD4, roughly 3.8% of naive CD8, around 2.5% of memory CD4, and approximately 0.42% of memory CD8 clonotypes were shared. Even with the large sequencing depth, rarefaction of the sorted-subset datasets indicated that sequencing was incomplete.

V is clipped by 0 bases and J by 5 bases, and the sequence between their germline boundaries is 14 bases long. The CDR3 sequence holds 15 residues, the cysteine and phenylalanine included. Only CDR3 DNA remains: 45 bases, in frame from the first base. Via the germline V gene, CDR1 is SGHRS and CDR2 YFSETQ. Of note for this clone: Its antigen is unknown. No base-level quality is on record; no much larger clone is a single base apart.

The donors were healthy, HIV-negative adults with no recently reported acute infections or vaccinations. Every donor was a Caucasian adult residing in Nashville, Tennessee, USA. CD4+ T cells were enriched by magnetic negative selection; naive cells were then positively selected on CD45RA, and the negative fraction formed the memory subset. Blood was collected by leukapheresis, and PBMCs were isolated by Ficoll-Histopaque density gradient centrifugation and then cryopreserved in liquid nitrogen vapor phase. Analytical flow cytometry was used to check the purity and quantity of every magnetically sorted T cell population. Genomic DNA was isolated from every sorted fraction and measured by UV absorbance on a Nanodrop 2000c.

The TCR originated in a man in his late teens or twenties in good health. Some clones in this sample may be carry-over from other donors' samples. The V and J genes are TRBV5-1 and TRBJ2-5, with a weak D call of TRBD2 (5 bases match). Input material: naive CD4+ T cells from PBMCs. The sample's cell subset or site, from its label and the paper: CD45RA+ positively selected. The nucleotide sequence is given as TGCGCCAGCAGCTTGGTTCCGGGGTCTGGGGAGACCCAGTACTTC. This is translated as CASSLVPGSGETQYF.